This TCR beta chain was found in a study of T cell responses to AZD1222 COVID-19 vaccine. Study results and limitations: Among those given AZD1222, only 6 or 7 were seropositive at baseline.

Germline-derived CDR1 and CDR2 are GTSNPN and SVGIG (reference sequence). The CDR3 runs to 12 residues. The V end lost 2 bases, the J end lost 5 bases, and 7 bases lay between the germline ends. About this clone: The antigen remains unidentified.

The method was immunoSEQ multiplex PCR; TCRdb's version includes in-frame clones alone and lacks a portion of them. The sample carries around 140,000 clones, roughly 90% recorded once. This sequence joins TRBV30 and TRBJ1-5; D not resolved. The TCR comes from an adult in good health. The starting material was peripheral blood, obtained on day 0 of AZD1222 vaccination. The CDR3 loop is CAWSPSDQPQHF. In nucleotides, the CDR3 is TGTGCCTGGAGTCCGTCGGATCAGCCCCAGCATTTT.